The sequence of this T cell receptor beta chain was determined in a study of blood T cells in healthy people across ages. Germline CDR1 GTSNPN, CDR2 SVGIG (reference sequence). V was shortened by 2 bases and J by 7 bases, with 21 bases between the two germline ends. The CDR3 spans 15 residues. Primed by a sample-barcoded 5' primer and a J-beta primer mix, a second PCR proceeded for 7 to 11 cycles. TCRdb reprocessed the 5' RACE reads with MiXCR, giving one entry per CDR3 protein. The sample lists approximately 1,000,000 distinct CDR3 sequences, roughly two fifths occurring once. The chain recombines TRBV30 with TRBJ2-7, with D possibly being TRBD2 (5 bases). Sequenced input: blood. This TCR derives from a man younger than 35 in good health. The CDR3 protein is CAWSTNLESRREQYF. CDR3 DNA: TGTGCCTGGAGTACGAACCTGGAATCTAGGAGGGAGCAGTACTTC.